Below, 27 T cell receptor beta chains from the same sample are listed, as sequenced in a study of sequential checkpoint blockade in melanoma. Treatment meaning: randomized to nivolumab then ipilimumab (arm A) or the reverse (arm B). Here immunoSEQ multiplex PCR was the method, and the copy in TCRdb shows in-frame clones only, minus some. Of 20,000 to 25,000 clones in the sample, around 30% were seen once. Here the sequenced sample was tumor tissue (inferred from file names), taken from a patient given nivolumab and ipilimumab in sequence. The receptors derive from a human donor with melanoma.

This clone was recorded at least ten times. The V and J genes are TRBV7-6 and TRBJ1-1, with 10 bases matching TRBD1. CDR1 and CDR2 from the germline V gene are SGHVS and FNYEAQ. The CDR3 is 16 residues long. The junction had 10 bases not matched to a gene; V was cut back by 5 bases and J by 4 bases. The CDR3, as DNA: TGTGCCAGCAGCCCCGGGACAGGGGTTTGGGCCACTGAAGCTTTCTTT. This translates into CASSPGTGVWATEAFF.

The chain combines TRBV28 with TRBJ1-1; 7 bases are a match to TRBD1. The CDR3 contains 20 residues. J gave up 1 base and V 3 bases, and 20 bases lay outside the gene matches. Germline assignment: CDR1 MDHEN and CDR2 SYDVKM. CDR3 sequence: CASSFASWTGTLKTNTEAFF. The CDR3, as DNA: TGTGCCAGCAGTTTCGCTTCGTGGACAGGAACGTTAAAGACGAACACTGAAGCTTTCTTT.

This clone has ten or more counts. This chain joins TRBV11-3 and TRBJ2-7; 9 bases map to TRBD1. V shed 3 bases, J shed 3 bases, and the junction held 3 bases outside the gene matches. The V gene's germline CDR1 is SGHNT and CDR2 YENEEA. The CDR3 is 14 amino acids. CDR3 nucleotide sequence: TGTGCCAGCAGCTTGGCGGGACAGGGCTACGAGCAGTACTTC. Protein sequence: CASSLAGQGYEQYF.

The chain employs TRBV28 and TRBJ1-1; D ambiguous. The CDR3 contains 15 residues. Germline V lookup: CDR1 MDHEN, CDR2 SYDVKM. Trimming shortened V by 3 bases and J by 9 bases, and 20 bases separated the two germline ends. CDR3 protein: CASSFRGPDTVKAFF. The CDR3 DNA reads as TGTGCCAGCAGTTTTCGAGGACCAGACACAGTGAAAGCTTTCTTT.

The rearrangement joins TRBV28 to TRBJ2-7; the D gene is possibly TRBD1 (5 bases). Trimming removed 3 bases at V and 2 bases at J, with 8 bases between. Germline loops: CDR1 MDHEN, CDR2 SYDVKM. CDR3 length: 13 amino acids. CDR3 DNA: TGTGCCAGCAGTTTTAAGGGGCCCTACGAGCAGTACTTC. It yields the protein CASSFKGPYEQYF.

The genes are TRBV28 and TRBJ1-1; 9 bases map to TRBD1. V trimming: 2 bases; J trimming: 3 bases; junction bases outside the gene matches: 13. The CDR3 totals 18 residues. Germline V gene data show CDR1 as MDHEN and CDR2 as SYDVKM. CDR3 nucleotide sequence: TGTGCCAGCAGTTTACAACCCGGGACAGGGTATTTGGACACTGAAGCTTTCTTT. It is translated as CASSLQPGTGYLDTEAFF.

The chain is built from TRBV18 and TRBJ1-2; possibly TRBD1 for D (5 bases). From germline, CDR1 is KGHSH and CDR2 LQKENI. The CDR3 extends over 15 amino acids. V lost 3 bases to trimming and J lost 0 bases, with 11 bases between them. The CDR3 loop is CASSPTTETNYGYTF. CDR3 nucleotide sequence: TGTGCCAGCTCACCGACGACAGAGACTAACTATGGCTACACCTTC.

Many counts were recorded for this clone. The genes are TRBV11-3 and TRBJ2-7; D is perhaps TRBD2 (6 bases). Trimming stripped 4 bases from V and 3 bases from J, with 28 bases between. The germline V gene has CDR1 SGHNT and CDR2 YENEEA. The CDR3 contains 19 residues. The CDR3 DNA follows: TGTGCCAGCAGCTCATTGACGGGGGTTCTAATTAAGCTGGACTACGAGCAGTACTTC. It encodes CASSSLTGVLIKLDYEQYF. Complete variable domain (other parts from reference TRBV11-3 and TRBJ2-7): EAGVVQSPRYKIIEKKQPVAFWCNPISGHNTLYWYLQNLGQGPELLIRYENEEAVDDSQLPKDRFSAERLKGVDSTLKIQPAELGDSAVYLCASSSLTGVLIKLDYEQYFGPGTRLTVT.

The chain has TRBV1 and TRBJ2-3. TRBV1 is designated a pseudogene. This CDR3 is 16 amino acids long. Written as DNA, the CDR3 is TGCGCCAGCAGCCATATTACGGGCCACCACACAGATACGCAGTATTTT. Its translation: CASSHITGHHTDTQYF.

This clone is deemed medium-sized. CDR3 sequence: CASSMDRGRDGYTF. As DNA, the CDR3 is TGTGCCAGCAGCATGGACAGGGGGAGAGATGGCTACACCTTC. The chain has TRBV11-3 and TRBJ1-2; 10 bases line up with TRBD1. Germline V gene sequence: CDR1 SGHNT, CDR2 YENEEA. J gave up 6 bases and V 5 bases, and 6 bases lay outside the gene matches. The CDR3 has 14 amino acids.

The table lists this clone with many counts. The chain couples TRBV11-3 to TRBJ1-1; TRBD1 aligns across 9 bases. The V gene's germline CDR1 is SGHNT and CDR2 YENEEA. V lost 3 bases to trimming and J lost 3 bases; unmatched junction nucleotides: 2. CDR3 length: 14 amino acids. CDR3 coding DNA: TGTGCCAGCAGCTTGGACAGGGGTGACACTGAAGCTTTCTTT. It is translated as CASSLDRGDTEAFF.

The genes are TRBV11-3 and TRBJ2-2, with D perhaps matching TRBD1 (6 bases). The germline CDR1 and CDR2 sequences are SGHNT and YENEEA. The CDR3 has 19 residues. The V end was cut by 5 bases, the J end by 6 bases, with 28 bases between. CDR3 nucleotides: TGTGCCAGCAGCCAGGGGTTGTTGATCTCGGGACAAGAGGCCGGGGAGCTGTTTTTT. Translation: CASSQGLLISGQEAGELFF. The whole variable domain, remainder taken from reference TRBV11-3 and TRBJ2-2, is EAGVVQSPRYKIIEKKQPVAFWCNPISGHNTLYWYLQNLGQGPELLIRYENEEAVDDSQLPKDRFSAERLKGVDSTLKIQPAELGDSAVYLCASSQGLLISGQEAGELFFGEGSRLTVL.

The CDR3 region has the DNA TGTGCCAGCAGCTCAACTATTGACGGCCGCTCTAATTCACCCCTCCACTTT. Its translation: CASSSTIDGRSNSPLHF. The chain recombines TRBV9 with TRBJ1-6; D unresolved. Germline values: CDR1 SGDLS, CDR2 YYNGEE. This CDR3 region has 17 residues. V shed 4 bases and J shed 6 bases, with 20 bases lying between them. The complete variable domain, with remaining parts taken from reference TRBV9 and TRBJ1-6, reads DSGVTQTPKHLITATGQRVTLRCSPRSGDLSVYWYQQSLDQGLQFLIQYYNGEERAKGNILERFSAQQFPDLHSELNLSSLELGDSALYFCASSSTIDGRSNSPLHFGNGTRLTVT.

This clone was observed a handful of times. This sequence joins TRBV6-8 and TRBJ2-7, with D unresolved. Germline loops: CDR1 MNHGY, CDR2 SAAAGT. Trimming left V 0 bases short and J 2 bases short, with 8 bases between. The CDR3 is 14 residues long. CDR3 residues: CASSYSAGPYEQYF. CDR3 sequence (DNA): TGTGCCAGCAGTTACTCGGCAGGCCCCTACGAGCAGTACTTC.

The rearrangement links TRBV28 to TRBJ1-1; D uncertain. There are 13 residues in the CDR3. Germline values: CDR1 MDHEN, CDR2 SYDVKM. V lost 4 bases and J 7 bases, leaving 13 bases between the germline ends. CDR3 nucleotide sequence: TGTGCCAGCAGTTCCGATTTTCTATTTGAAGCTTTCTTT. Its translation is CASSSDFLFEAFF. The whole variable domain, filled in from reference TRBV28 and TRBJ1-1, reads DVKVTQSSRYLVKRTGEKVFLECVQDMDHENMFWYRQDPGLGLRLIYFSYDVKMKEKGDIPEGYSVSREKKERFSLILESASTNQTSMYLCASSSDFLFEAFFGQGTRLTVV.

The chain links TRBV29-1 to TRBJ1-1; D is undetermined. The CDR3 consists of 13 residues. Germline CDR1 reads SQVTM; CDR2 reads ANQGSEA. Trimming shortened V by 2 bases and J by 0 bases, and 7 bases separated the two germline ends. CDR3 DNA sequence: TGCAGCGTTGAACCGAATATGAACACTGAAGCTTTCTTT. This encodes CSVEPNMNTEAFF.

This clone appeared many times. The chain employs TRBV2 and TRBJ2-7; TRBD2 agrees at 7 bases. Germline lookup yields CDR1 SNHLY and CDR2 FYNNEI. The CDR3 sequence is 15 residues long. J gave up 3 bases and V 3 bases, and 8 bases lay outside the gene matches. CDR3 residues: CASSEGTTSDYEQYF. The CDR3 nucleotides are TGTGCCAGCAGTGAGGGGACTACCTCAGACTACGAGCAGTACTTC.

This clone occurred a few times. This chain connects TRBV6-4 to TRBJ2-3; 10 positions agree with TRBD2. V lost 7 bases to trimming and J lost 6 bases; unmatched junction nucleotides: 25. The germline gives CDR1 MRHNA, CDR2 SNTAGT. The CDR3 is 20 residues long. The CDR3 is CASKELLVTSGIRATDTQYF. The CDR3 DNA is TGTGCCAGCAAAGAACTGCTGGTTACTAGCGGGATTCGAGCGACGGATACGCAGTATTTT.

The CDR3 DNA reads TGCGCCAGCAGCTTGGAGCTAGCGGTCAATGAGCAGTTCTTC. This codes for CASSLELAVNEQFF. The chain is built from TRBV5-1 and TRBJ2-1, with 7 nucleotides matching TRBD2. J lost 6 bases, V lost 0 bases, and 3 bases had no gene match. CDR3 length: 14 residues. CDR1 is SGHRS and CDR2 is YFSETQ in the germline V gene.

The rearrangement joins TRBV18 to TRBJ1-4; D ambiguous. The V gene lost 0 bases and the J gene lost 5 bases, with 7 bases spanning the gap. CDR1 is KGHSH, CDR2 LQKENI, per germline. This CDR3 has 14 amino acids. The CDR3 reads CASSPPGGNEKLFF. As DNA, the CDR3 is TGTGCCAGCTCACCACCTGGCGGGAATGAAAAACTGTTTTTT.

This clone was seen a few times. The gene calls are TRBV6-8 and TRBJ2-2; TRBD2 aligns across 9 bases. V was pared by 6 bases and J by 7 bases, with 9 bases of the junction left unmatched. The CDR3 runs 15 residues. Germline CDR1 MNHGY, CDR2 SAAAGT. In DNA, the CDR3 is TGTGCCAGCAGCGGATTAGCGGGAGTTGGCGGGGAGCTGTTTTTT. This codes for CASSGLAGVGGELFF.

V usage is TRBV28 and J usage is TRBJ1-2; tentatively, D is TRBD1 (6 bases). V was pared by 5 bases and J by 5 bases, with 21 bases between. The CDR3 consists of 16 residues. Germline values: CDR1 MDHEN, CDR2 SYDVKM. CDR3 sequence: CASSLNPTGPTYGYTF. Written as DNA, the CDR3 is TGTGCCAGCAGTCTTAACCCGACAGGCCCGACGTATGGCTACACCTTC.

This clone is termed medium-sized (0.01 to 0.1%). This rearrangement joins TRBV6-8 to TRBJ2-1; D is perhaps TRBD2 (6 bases). Germline-derived CDR1 and CDR2 are MNHGY and SAAAGT. The CDR3 has 15 amino acids. Trimming removed 5 bases at V and 5 bases at J, with 16 bases between. CDR3 in amino acids: CASSAPGGEDNEQFF. The CDR3 DNA is TGTGCCAGCAGTGCCCCCGGCGGGGAGGACAATGAGCAGTTCTTC.

V is TRBV9 and J is TRBJ2-6; no reliable D call. Looked up from germline, CDR1 is SGDLS and CDR2 is YYNGEE. CDR3 length equals 15 residues. Trimming took 5 bases from V and 2 from J, leaving 11 bases between them. The CDR3 bases are TGTGCCAGCAGTGTTACGGTAGCTGGGGCCAACGTCCTGACTTTC. Residues: CASSVTVAGANVLTF.

This clone was seen more than once but under ten times. This chain uses TRBV11-3 with TRBJ2-5, with a tentative D call TRBD2 (5 bases). CDR3 size: 14 residues. V lost 2 bases, J lost 4 bases, and 11 bases lay in between. CDR1 is SGHNT, CDR2 YENEEA, per germline. The CDR3 is CASSLPTSAETQYF. DNA for the CDR3: TGTGCCAGCAGCTTACCTACTAGTGCAGAGACCCAGTACTTC.

This clone has more than one count but fewer than ten. The CDR3 nucleotides are TGTGCCATCGGGGGACAGCCTAATCAGCCCCAGCATTTT. Translated, it gives CAIGGQPNQPQHF. The chain uses TRBV10-3 and TRBJ1-5; 7 nucleotides align to TRBD1. The germline gives CDR1 ENHRY, CDR2 SYGVKD. The CDR3 runs to 13 residues. V lost 8 bases, J lost 4 bases, and 5 bases stayed unmatched.

The chain joins TRBV12-5 to TRBJ2-1; TRBD2 matches 8 bases. The CDR3 spans 15 residues. Germline CDR1 is LGHNT and CDR2 is FRNRAP. As DNA, the CDR3 is TGTGCCAGCACCTCTAGGATAGCGGGATACAATGAGCAGTTCTTC. Residues: CASTSRIAGYNEQFF.